A single sample is the source of the 17 T cell receptor beta chains below, sequenced in a study of blood T cell repertoires in COVID-19. Clones were read by immunoSEQ multiplex PCR, and TCRdb kept only the in-frame ones, dropping some. The sample contains some 390,000 clones, around 87% of which appear only once. Sequenced material: peripheral blood. These receptors originate from an older woman with COVID-19, enrolled during active disease.

J is TRBJ1-5 and V is TRBV5-5; 7 positions match TRBD1. CDR1 SGHKS and CDR2 YYEKEE come from the germline V gene (reference sequence). V lost 2 bases, J lost 0 bases, and 5 bases stayed unmatched. The CDR3 is 16 residues long. CDR3 protein: CASSFDRAASNQPQHF. CDR3 in DNA: TGTGCCAGCAGCTTCGACAGGGCGGCTAGCAATCAGCCCCAGCATTTT.

The rearrangement links TRBV10-2 to TRBJ1-2; 7 bases match TRBD1. The CDR3 totals 15 residues. The J segment lost 0 bases and the V segment lost 7 bases, leaving 8 bases of the junction unmatched. Germline CDR1 is WSHSY and CDR2 is SAAADI. The DNA for the CDR3 is TGCGCCAGCACCCAAGAGGGGGCAGCTAACTATGGCTACACCTTC. Its translation: CASTQEGAANYGYTF.

The rearrangement uses TRBV5-6 and TRBJ1-1; D is unresolved. CDR1 is SGHDT and CDR2 is YYEEEE in the germline V gene. Trimming removed 4 bases from V and 6 bases from J, with 13 bases in between. This CDR3 is 13 amino acids long. The DNA for the CDR3 is TGTGCCAGCAGCCCCTCGGGGATCCCTGAAGCTTTCTTT. As protein: CASSPSGIPEAFF.

To note about this clone: The same CDR3 can be traced to other DNA sequences in this sample. The gene calls are TRBV5-1 and TRBJ2-7; D is perhaps TRBD1 (7 bases). This CDR3 is 15 amino acids long. Trimming left V 0 bases short and J 3 bases short, with 13 bases between. CDR1 and CDR2 (germline): SGHRS, YFSETQ. This CDR3 reads CASSLGTGGGYEQYF. In DNA form, the CDR3 reads TGCGCCAGCAGCTTGGGGACAGGAGGGGGCTACGAGCAGTACTTC.

The chain carries TRBV3-1 (or the pseudogene TRBV3-2) and TRBJ1-1, with D possibly matching TRBD1 (6 bases). Trimming removed 6 bases at V and 5 bases at J, with 10 bases between. The CDR3 consists of 12 residues. Germline CDR1 reads LGHDT; CDR2 reads YNNKEL (reference sequence). CDR3: CASRDTGTEAFF. The CDR3 region has the DNA TGTGCCAGCAGGGACACAGGGACTGAAGCTTTCTTT.

A note on this clone: Other DNA sequences within the sample encode an identical CDR3. The rearrangement joins TRBV7-2 to TRBJ1-3; unclear D gene. Germline V CDR1 and CDR2: SGHTA, FQGNSA. V shed 1 base and J shed 2 bases, with 6 bases lying between them. This CDR3 is 14 amino acids long. The CDR3 loop is CASSLGTTGNTIYF. The DNA for the CDR3 is TGTGCCAGCAGCTTAGGGACTACTGGAAACACCATATATTTT.

This clone was seen a few times. The V gene is TRBV9, the J gene TRBJ2-7; 11 bases line up with TRBD1. CDR1 and CDR2 from the germline V gene are SGDLS and YYNGEE. The CDR3 has 15 amino acids. Germline trimming cut 4 bases from V and 4 bases from J; bases unmatched to any gene: 7. In DNA form, the CDR3 reads TGTGCCAGCAGCACCCAGGGACAGGGGGGATACGAGCAGTACTTC. Its protein is CASSTQGQGGYEQYF. The variable domain in full, with the rest retrieved from reference TRBV9 and TRBJ2-7, is DSGVTQTPKHLITATGQRVTLRCSPRSGDLSVYWYQQSLDQGLQFLIQYYNGEERAKGNILERFSAQQFPDLHSELNLSSLELGDSALYFCASSTQGQGGYEQYFGPGTRLTVT.

The V and J genes are TRBV5-1 and TRBJ2-1; D not resolved. Germline V gene lookup returns CDR1 SGHRS and CDR2 YFSETQ. This CDR3 spans 15 amino acids. Trimming pared 4 bases from V and 9 bases from J, leaving 20 bases between. The CDR3 DNA reads TGCGCCAGCAGCCCTACTCGGGTTCTGAAGACTGAGCAGTTCTTC. Its protein product is CASSPTRVLKTEQFF.

This chain connects TRBV19 to TRBJ1-1; D is undetermined. This CDR3 spans 13 amino acids. CDR1 LNHDA and CDR2 SQIVND come from the germline V gene (reference sequence). Deletions cut 10 bases from V and 1 base from J, with 13 bases between. The chain's CDR3 is CATHRQRNTEAFF. The CDR3, as DNA: TGTGCCACCCATCGACAAAGGAACACTGAAGCTTTCTTT.

The genes are TRBV7-9 and TRBJ1-4, with TRBD1 identical over 7 bases. Trimming cost V 6 bases and J 7 bases; bases outside gene matches: 8. The CDR3 is 14 amino acids. The V gene's germline CDR1 is SEHNR and CDR2 FQNEAQ (reference sequence). The DNA of the CDR3 is TGTGCCAGCAGTACAGGGGAAGGTGGTGAAAAACTGTTTTTT. It specifies CASSTGEGGEKLFF. Together with reference TRBV7-9 and TRBJ1-4, the CDR3 gives the full variable domain: DTGVSQNPRHKITKRGQNVTFRCDPISEHNRLYWYRQTLGQGPEFLTYFQNEAQLEKSRLLSDRFSAERPKGSFSTLEIQRTEQGDSAMYLCASSTGEGGEKLFFGSGTQLSVL.

This chain joins TRBV5-8 and TRBJ2-3; 9 nucleotides align to TRBD1. The V and J ends lost 7 bases and 3 bases, in that order; junction bases with no gene match: 9. Germline CDR1 SGHTS, CDR2 YDEGEE. The CDR3 runs to 15 residues. The DNA of the CDR3 is TGTGCCAGCCGGGACAGGGATAGAGGGACAGATACGCAGTATTTT. It codes for CASRDRDRGTDTQYF.

V gene TRBV7-9 combines with J gene TRBJ1-1; 9 nucleotides match TRBD1. The J segment lost 5 bases and the V segment lost 4 bases, leaving 8 bases of the junction unmatched. The CDR3 sequence is 15 residues long. Germline CDR1 SEHNR, CDR2 FQNEAQ (reference sequence). DNA for the CDR3: TGTGCCAGCAGCTCAACAGGGGGCGGGAGGACTGAAGCTTTCTTT. It yields the protein CASSSTGGGRTEAFF.

This chain joins TRBV3-1 (or the pseudogene TRBV3-2) and TRBJ1-6; D gene ambiguous. The V end lost 4 bases, the J end lost 7 bases, and 8 bases lay between the germline ends. CDR3 length equals 13 residues. Germline CDR1 reads LGHDT; CDR2 reads YNNKEL (reference sequence). This CDR3 reads CASSLELNSPLHF. As DNA, the CDR3 is TGTGCCAGCAGCCTAGAGTTAAATTCACCCCTCCACTTT.

CDR3 protein: CASSIASRGYTF. The CDR3 DNA follows: TGTGCCAGTAGTATAGCCAGCAGGGGCTACACCTTC. The chain recombines TRBV19 with TRBJ1-2; D is ambiguous. Germline lookup yields CDR1 LNHDA and CDR2 SQIVND (reference sequence). V lost 1 base to trimming and J lost 8 bases, with 8 bases between them. CDR3 length: 12 residues.

In its sample, this clone was seen a few times. The J gene is TRBJ1-6, the V gene TRBV9; D is ambiguous. Trimming removed 0 bases from V and 10 bases from J, with 11 bases in between. The CDR3 runs to 14 residues. The germline V gene has CDR1 SGDLS and CDR2 YYNGEE. CDR3 sequence: CASSVGEVGSPLHF. The CDR3 DNA reads TGTGCCAGCAGCGTAGGGGAGGTCGGGTCACCCCTCCACTTT.

The gene calls are TRBV27 and TRBJ2-6; 9 positions match TRBD1. The junction had 9 bases not matched to a gene; V was cut back by 6 bases and J by 0 bases. This CDR3 has 18 residues. CDR1 is MNHEY and CDR2 is SMNVEV in the germline V gene (reference sequence). As DNA, the CDR3 is TGTGCCAGCAGCGTAAGACAGGGGGTAAGCTCTGGGGCCAACGTCCTGACTTTC. It encodes CASSVRQGVSSGANVLTF.

The chain has TRBV18 and TRBJ2-5; 8 bases line up with TRBD2. V dropped 5 bases and J dropped 4; count of bases not matched to a gene: 6. Germline loops: CDR1 KGHSH, CDR2 LQKENI. The length of the CDR3 is 14 residues. The CDR3 DNA follows: TGTGCCAGCTCATCCTCCCGGGGGGGAGAGACCCAGTACTTC. It encodes CASSSSRGGETQYF.